Following are 15 T cell receptor beta chains from one sample sequenced in a study of CD8+ T cells in alopecia areata. RNA extraction and reverse transcription yielded cDNA as sequencing template. Sequencing used immunoSEQ multiplex PCR; TCRdb keeps in-frame clones, though not all of them. The table includes 150,000 or so clones, roughly 50% detected once. Sequenced here: CD8+ T cells sorted from blood, sampled at week 0. All receptors come from a human donor with alopecia areata.

This clone was detected a few times. The gene calls are TRBV4-3 and TRBJ1-4, with a possible D match to TRBD1 (5 bases). The CDR3 consists of 12 residues. Germline V lookup: CDR1 LGHNA, CDR2 YSLEER. Trimming removed 4 bases at V and 10 bases at J, with 10 bases between. Here the CDR3 reads CASSLFGGKLFF. The CDR3 DNA sequence: TGCGCCAGCAGCCTATTCGGGGGAAAACTGTTTTTT.

This clone was seen a few times. This chain links TRBV6-6 with TRBJ2-7, with D perhaps given as TRBD1 or TRBD2 (6 bases each). CDR3 length: 15 residues. V was shortened by 8 bases and J by 7 bases, with 24 bases between the two germline ends. Germline-derived CDR1 and CDR2 are MNHNY and SVGAGI (reference sequence). The chain's CDR3 is CASLRGDAGRREQYF. CDR3 DNA sequence: TGTGCCAGCTTAAGGGGGGACGCGGGCAGAAGGGAGCAGTACTTC.

The rearrangement uses TRBV27 and TRBJ1-5, with D unresolved. CDR3 length: 14 amino acids. Between the trimmed V and J ends, which lost 5 bases and 1 base, there was a span of 9 bases. CDR1 and CDR2 (germline): MNHEY, SMNVEV (reference sequence). CDR3 protein: CASSPTGSNQPQHF. The CDR3 bases are TGTGCCAGCAGTCCTACGGGGAGCAATCAGCCCCAGCATTTT.

This chain links TRBV27 with TRBJ1-5; D is perhaps TRBD1 (5 bases). Germline CDR1 and CDR2: MNHEY and SMNVEV (reference sequence). The CDR3 has 14 amino acids. V lost 8 bases and J 3 bases, leaving 14 bases between the germline ends. The CDR3 loop reads CASAPVGTNQPQHF. In nucleotides, the CDR3 is TGTGCCAGCGCCCCAGTTGGGACCAATCAGCCCCAGCATTTT.

The chain recombines TRBV27 with TRBJ2-3, with 7 bases matching TRBD1. CDR3 size: 14 residues. CDR1 MNHEY and CDR2 SMNVEV come from the germline V gene (reference sequence). V shed 5 bases and J 6 bases; nucleotides not matched to a gene: 8. The CDR3 here is CASSPTQGVDTQYF. Written as DNA, the CDR3 is TGTGCCAGCAGTCCTACCCAGGGGGTGGATACGCAGTATTTT.

The chain joins TRBV7-6 to TRBJ1-6, with D unclear. This CDR3 has 14 amino acids. CDR1 and CDR2 (germline): SGHVS, FNYEAQ. V lost 1 base, J lost 7 bases, and 8 bases lay in between. The CDR3 DNA follows: TGTGCCAGCAGCTTAGAGGGTGACAATTCACCCCTCCACTTT. This gives the protein CASSLEGDNSPLHF.

This sequence joins TRBV29-1 and TRBJ2-7; D is unclear. Germline V gives CDR1 SQVTM, CDR2 ANQGSEA. This CDR3 spans 13 amino acids. V lost 6 bases and J 0 bases, leaving 12 bases between the germline ends. The CDR3 DNA sequence: TGCAGCGTCGGCGGTCGTAGCTCCTACGAGCAGTACTTC. The encoded protein is CSVGGRSSYEQYF.

Turning to this clone: In the same sample, other DNA sequences code for this CDR3. The CDR3 bases are TGTGCCAGCAGTTACGGGGGCCAAGAGACCCAGTACTTC. Translating it yields CASSYGGQETQYF. The V gene is TRBV6-5, the J gene TRBJ2-5; the D gene could be TRBD1 or TRBD2 (5 bases each). CDR1 is MNHEY and CDR2 is SVGAGI in the germline V gene. The CDR3 runs 13 residues. V shed 2 bases and J shed 1 base, with 5 bases lying between them.

This clone was seen only a few times. The chain is built from TRBV4-1 and TRBJ1-6, with 7 bases fitting TRBD1. This CDR3 has 15 residues. After removal of 0 bases from V and 9 bases from J, the junction contained 5 bases not matched to a gene. Germline V CDR1 and CDR2: MGHRA, YSYEKL. CDR3: CASSQDLNRGSPLHF. The CDR3 DNA reads as TGCGCCAGCAGCCAAGATCTCAACAGGGGTTCACCCCTCCACTTT.

A remark on this clone: Other DNA sequences in this sample translate to the same CDR3. J is TRBJ2-2 and V is TRBV30; perhaps TRBD2 as D (5 bases). Germline V CDR1 and CDR2: GTSNPN, SVGIG (reference sequence). This CDR3 has 13 residues. Trimming stripped 2 bases from V and 3 bases from J, with 7 bases between. The CDR3: CAWSFGDTGELFF. In DNA form, the CDR3 reads TGTGCCTGGAGTTTCGGGGACACCGGGGAGCTGTTTTTT.

This clone occurred once. The rearrangement uses TRBV29-1 and TRBJ1-2; D remains unclear. This CDR3 region has 12 residues. V gave up 3 bases and J gave up 8 bases, with 13 bases separating them. Germline CDR1 is SQVTM and CDR2 is ANQGSEA. Here the CDR3 DNA reads TGCAGCGTTGATGGTTTGGCCGTGGGCTACACCTTC. Amino acid sequence: CSVDGLAVGYTF.

This clone was seen a few times. The rearrangement uses TRBV19 and TRBJ2-1, with 7 bases identical to TRBD1. The CDR3 runs 13 residues. The germline CDR1 and CDR2 sequences are LNHDA and SQIVND (reference sequence). Trimming cost V 7 bases and J 2 bases; bases outside gene matches: 2. This CDR3 reads CASKDRTYNEQFF. The CDR3 bases are TGTGCCAGTAAGGACAGGACCTACAATGAGCAGTTCTTC.

The chain couples TRBV25-1 to TRBJ1-2; D unclear. Between the trimmed V and J ends, which lost 1 base and 5 bases, there was a span of 23 bases. The germline V gene encodes CDR1 MGHDK and CDR2 SYGVNS. The length of the CDR3 is 18 residues. The CDR3 sequence: CASSESQVSASGRYGYTF. CDR3 coding DNA: TGTGCCAGCAGTGAATCTCAGGTATCGGCCTCAGGACGGTATGGCTACACCTTC.

The J gene is TRBJ2-4, the V gene TRBV13; D might be TRBD2 (6 bases). This CDR3 is 14 amino acids long. The V gene lost 5 bases and the J gene lost 6 bases, with 14 bases spanning the gap. Germline CDR1 and CDR2: PRHDT and FYEKMQ (reference sequence). The CDR3 loop is CASSPSGGGNIQYF. The CDR3 nucleotides are TGTGCCAGCAGCCCCAGTGGGGGAGGAAACATTCAGTACTTC.

This clone was detected a few times. The chain links TRBV29-1 to TRBJ1-3; D is unclear. This CDR3 has 12 residues. Germline loops: CDR1 SQVTM, CDR2 ANQGSEA. V lost 7 bases to trimming and J lost 0 bases, with 7 bases between them. The CDR3 spells CSALYSGNTIYF. CDR3 DNA sequence: TGCAGCGCCCTCTACTCTGGAAACACCATATATTTT. Based on the CDR3 plus reference TRBV29-1 and TRBJ1-3, the full variable domain is SAVISQKPSRDICQRGTSLTIQCQVDSQVTMMFWYRQQPGQSLTLIATANQGSEATYESGFVIDKFPISRPNLTFSTLTVSNMSPEDSSIYLCSALYSGNTIYFGEGSWLTVV.